Reported below is one T cell receptor (beta chain). Its cognate antigen has yet to be identified. No per-base quality is available; no much larger clone lies one base away. Ficoll-Paque density gradient centrifugation was used to isolate PBMCs. The record originates from a study of T-cell memory formation after mild COVID-19 (dated by TCRdb to the early 2020s). Concerning the study at large: TCR sequence clusters from the two donors were found to be largely donor specific. The cohort comprised two young, previously healthy adult volunteers, one female and one male. T-cell clones expanding and contracting after mild COVID-19 in two donors were tracked by longitudinal TCRalpha and TCRbeta repertoire sequencing.

The sequencer listed for this sample is Illumina NovaSeq 6000. Using 5'RACE with constant-segment primers, TCRalpha and TCRbeta cDNA libraries were constructed, with sample barcodes and unique molecular identifiers added in the process. RNA was extracted from every sample with Trizol reagent. Libraries were amplified in two PCR steps, with a second sample barcode and Illumina TruSeq adapters added in the second step. Sequencing of libraries was performed on an Illumina NovaSeq with 2 x 150 bp paired-end reads. The published analysis was carried out like this. Demultiplexing of reads and collapsing into UMI-guided consensus sequences were performed with migec v1.2.7. Using mixcr v2.1.11, the UMI consensuses were aligned to TRA and TRB V and J templates and assembled into clonotypes. A clonotype was counted as expanded or contracted only when both edgeR and NoisET called the clonotype significant, with the noise models trained on biological replicates. edgeR calls used a false discovery rate-adjusted p below 0.01 and a log2 fold-change threshold of 1. As an exploratory analysis of dynamics, PCA with hierarchical clustering was applied to max-normalized trajectories of the 1000 most abundant clonotypes. Separately sequenced CD4+ and CD8+ repertoires were used to assign a CD4 or CD8 phenotype to each responding clone. Starting from the raw public reads, TCRdb applied fastp trimming at Q25, assembled clones with MiXCR and retained in-frame beta chains. Records with the same CDR3 protein are collapsed into one entry carrying the most frequent genes and DNA. TCRdb, not the authors, supplied the V and J calls. The sample table lists 250,000 to 300,000 distinct CDR3 sequences, about a sixth of them with a count of one. About 23% of the sample goes to the ten largest clones.

General study outcomes and caveats: SARS-CoV-2 specificity of the second-wave clones peaking on day 37 was not confirmed. Some responding clones were detected in pre-infection memory, suggesting pre-existing cross-reactive memory T cells joined the SARS-CoV-2 response. Only two mild cases were covered in the study, and larger cohorts including severe cases with pre-infection samples were considered necessary. Clones that contracted from day 15 to 85 showed balanced CD4/CD8 phenotypes, whereas a second wave of clones that expanded from day 15 to 37 leaned towards CD4+. Contracting CD4+ clones turned up mainly in the CM and EM memory subsets, whereas EMRA was where CD8+ clones were enriched.

The CDR1 and CDR2 encoded by the germline V gene (reference sequence) are DFQATT and SNEGSKA. V loses 3 bases, J loses 3 bases, and the germline ends lie 11 bases apart. Reading from cysteine to phenylalanine, the CDR3 counts 13 amino acids. The read is trimmed to its CDR3 DNA, 39 bases read in frame from base 1. In this chain, TRBV20-1 is recombined with TRBJ1-2; TRBD1 is a weak D gene call, 6 bases matching. This clonotype was obtained from a man aged 18 to 30 who had mild COVID-19 (a few samples of this study predate the infection). The sample titles of this study are shuffled in the database, so cell type and time point are left out; the donor was told from shared clones. Source material: PBMCs or a T cell subset sorted from them (not recorded which). The DNA reads TGCAGTGCTAGCATACAGGGCTACTATGGCTACACCTTC. Translated, this gives CSASIQGYYGYTF.